Shown below are 3 T cell receptor beta chains from a single sample sequenced in a study of early T cells in non-severe SARS-CoV-2 infection. One entry per CDR3 protein results from TCRdb running MiXCR on the 5' RACE reads. The data show 30,000 to 40,000 distinct CDR3 sequences, approximately 8% seen once. The sequenced sample was whole blood, obtained at baseline. The receptors stem from an adult who was a healthcare worker with PCR-confirmed SARS-CoV-2 infection or an uninfected control (not recorded which).

Judged by abundance, this clonotype is medium-sized. The V and J genes are TRBV6-4 and TRBJ2-3; 14 bases are shared with TRBD2. The CDR3 contains 16 residues. Trimming removed 0 bases from V and 4 bases from J; junction bases left unmatched: 0. Germline lookup yields CDR1 MRHNA and CDR2 SNTAGT. The CDR3 reads CASSDSTSGGADTQYF. The CDR3 DNA reads as TGTGCCAGCAGTGACTCGACTAGCGGGGGGGCAGATACGCAGTATTTT.

CDR3 sequence reads: CASSLGGPPGNEQFF. CDR3 in DNA: TGTGCCAGCAGCTTAGGGGGGCCCCCTGGCAATGAGCAGTTCTTC. The rearrangement joins TRBV11-2 to TRBJ2-1, with D perhaps matching TRBD1 (6 bases). Per the germline V gene, CDR1 is SGHAT and CDR2 is FQNNGV. V gave up 1 base and J gave up 6 bases, with 13 bases separating them. The CDR3 runs 15 residues. Drawing the rest from reference TRBV11-2 and TRBJ2-1, the complete variable domain is EAGVAQSPRYKIIEKRQSVAFWCNPISGHATLYWYQQILGQGPKLLIQFQNNGVVDDSQLPKDRFSAERLKGVDSTLKIQPAKLEDSAVYLCASSLGGPPGNEQFFGPGTRLTVL.

This clonotype was counted a few times. The V call is TRBV7-9, the J call TRBJ2-1, with 8 bases that match TRBD2. The V gene end was trimmed by 6 bases and the J gene end by 6 bases; junction bases not matched to a gene: 4. CDR3 length equals 13 residues. CDR1 and CDR2 from the germline V gene are SEHNR and FQNEAQ (reference sequence). CDR3 region: CASSVAGTNEQFF. The CDR3 DNA follows: TGTGCCAGCAGTGTAGCGGGGACCAATGAGCAGTTCTTC.